A selection of T cell receptor beta chains follows, all from one sample in a study of blood T cell repertoires in COVID-19. The table came from immunoSEQ multiplex PCR; TCRdb's copy has only in-frame clones and leaves some out. The sample carries about 150,000 clones, 85% to 90% recorded once. Specimen: peripheral blood. These receptors came from a woman aged 45-60 years with active or convalescent COVID-19. Each CDR3 is given with its conserved first and last residue. The D gene is left open where the match is weak. Clone size appears in some rows only: once, few, many, or a class for an expanded clone.

V: TRBV7-9; size: -; J: TRBJ1-4; D: -; CDR3: CASSTEGTTNEKLFF; DNA: TGTGCCAGCAGTACAGAAGGTACAACTAATGAAAAACTGTTTTTT
V: TRBV7-9; size: -; J: TRBJ2-7; D: TRBD1; CDR3: CASSRTGREQYF; DNA: TGTGCCAGCAGCAGGACAGGGCGCGAGCAGTACTTC
V: TRBV11-1; size: -; J: TRBJ1-1; D: TRBD1; CDR3: CASSLIGTAEAFF; DNA: TGTGCCAGCAGCTTAATCGGGACAGCTGAAGCTTTCTTT
V: TRBV7-8; size: -; J: TRBJ1-4; D: -; CDR3: CASSLDGVDEKLFF; DNA: TGTGCCAGCAGCTTAGACGGGGTGGATGAAAAACTGTTTTTT
V: TRBV7-2; size: -; J: TRBJ2-3; D: TRBD2; CDR3: CASSLRRTSGRGFADTQYF; DNA: TGTGCCAGCAGCTTAAGAAGAACTAGCGGGAGGGGCTTTGCAGATACGCAGTATTTT
V: TRBV24-1; size: -; J: TRBJ2-1; D: TRBD1; CDR3: CATSDWTGKQFF; DNA: TGTGCCACCAGTGACTGGACAGGGAAGCAGTTCTTC
V: TRBV27; size: once; J: TRBJ1-6; D: TRBD1; CDR3: CASSLRDRRGARAHNSPLHF; DNA: TGTGCCAGCAGTCTACGGGACAGAAGAGGGGCTAGGGCTCATAATTCACCCCTCCACTTT
V: TRBV27; size: -; J: TRBJ1-5; D: -; CDR3: CASSFGRVSNQPQHF; DNA: TGTGCCAGCAGTTTTGGCAGGGTCAGCAATCAGCCCCAGCATTTT
V: TRBV30; size: -; J: TRBJ1-5; D: -; CDR3: CAWSVAGGAGVFGQPQHF; DNA: TGTGCCTGGAGTGTAGCGGGGGGGGCAGGGGTTTTTGGTCAGCCCCAGCATTTT
V: TRBV6-5; size: -; J: TRBJ2-7; D: TRBD1; CDR3: CASSPRTGILYEQYF; DNA: TGTGCCAGCAGTCCACGGACAGGGATTCTCTACGAGCAGTACTTC
V: TRBV2; size: once; J: TRBJ1-5; D: TRBD1; CDR3: CASSGQGARGNQPQHF; DNA: TGTGCCAGCAGTGGCCAGGGGGCCAGGGGCAATCAGCCCCAGCATTTT
V: TRBV5-4; size: -; J: TRBJ2-1; D: -; CDR3: CASSSEGVSAYNEQFF; DNA: TGTGCCAGCAGCTCCGAGGGGGTTAGCGCCTACAATGAGCAGTTCTTC
V: TRBV28; size: once; J: TRBJ2-1; D: -; CDR3: CASVSSYNEQFF; DNA: TGTGCCAGCGTTAGCTCCTACAATGAGCAGTTCTTC
V: TRBV18; size: -; J: TRBJ2-3; D: TRBD2; CDR3: CASSRTSGTDTQYF; DNA: TGTGCCAGCTCACGGACTAGCGGCACAGATACGCAGTATTTT
V: TRBV19; size: -; J: TRBJ2-7; D: -; CDR3: CASSGQQSYEQYF; DNA: TGTGCCAGTAGTGGGCAACAGTCCTACGAGCAGTACTTC
V: TRBV6-6; size: -; J: TRBJ1-2; D: TRBD1; CDR3: CASSATGGVSYGYTF; DNA: TGTGCCAGCAGTGCCACAGGGGGAGTAAGCTATGGCTACACCTTC
V: TRBV5-5; size: few; J: TRBJ2-7; D: TRBD2; CDR3: CASSLAALAASYEQYF; DNA: TGTGCCAGCAGCTTGGCCGCCCTAGCGGCCTCCTACGAGCAGTACTTC
V: TRBV11-2; size: -; J: TRBJ1-2; D: -; CDR3: CASSLETGNYGYTF; DNA: TGTGCCAGCAGCTTAGAAACAGGCAACTATGGCTACACCTTC
V: TRBV27; size: -; J: TRBJ2-7; D: TRBD1; CDR3: CASSLYFGTGGLNEQYF; DNA: TGTGCCAGCAGTTTATATTTTGGGACAGGGGGACTTAACGAGCAGTACTTC
V: TRBV27; size: -; J: TRBJ2-7; D: -; CDR3: CASSLTYRDKDYEQYF; DNA: TGTGCCAGCAGTCTTACTTACCGGGACAAAGACTACGAGCAGTACTTC
V: TRBV6-5; size: -; J: TRBJ1-2; D: TRBD1; CDR3: CASGRTGGNDGYTF; DNA: TGTGCCAGCGGAAGGACAGGGGGGAACGATGGCTACACCTTC
V: TRBV9; size: -; J: TRBJ2-2; D: -; CDR3: CASSVGPGGRTGELFF; DNA: TGTGCCAGCAGCGTAGGACCGGGGGGCCGCACCGGGGAGCTGTTTTTT
V: TRBV12-3/TRBV12-4; size: once; J: TRBJ2-3; D: -; CDR3: CASSFTGRDTQYF; DNA: TGTGCCAGCAGTTTTACAGGGCGCGATACGCAGTATTTT
V: TRBV19; size: -; J: TRBJ1-5; D: -; CDR3: CASQQGLMGQPQHF; DNA: TGTGCCAGTCAACAGGGATTAATGGGTCAGCCCCAGCATTTT
V: TRBV11-2; size: -; J: TRBJ1-1; D: TRBD1; CDR3: CASSLGQGNTEAFF; DNA: TGTGCCAGCAGCCTTGGACAGGGGAACACTGAAGCTTTCTTT
V: TRBV10-3; size: -; J: TRBJ1-5; D: -; CDR3: CAISETQGLYQPQHF; DNA: TGTGCCATCAGTGAGACACAGGGCCTTTATCAGCCCCAGCATTTT
V: TRBV4-3; size: -; J: TRBJ2-2; D: -; CDR3: CASSQRPRGSGELFF; DNA: TGCGCCAGCAGCCAAAGACCCCGGGGATCCGGGGAGCTGTTTTTT
V: TRBV5-1; size: -; J: TRBJ2-3; D: TRBD2; CDR3: CASMAGGVQDTQYF; DNA: TGCGCCAGCATGGCGGGGGGCGTCCAGGATACGCAGTATTTT